This TCR beta chain was recorded in a study of T cells after yellow fever vaccination. Study outcomes and limitations: Primary-vaccination clones mostly resurfaced post-booster (nearly 97% CD4, approximately 87% CD8). Overlap between CD4 and CD8 compartments was detected for a small share of clonotypes.

This clonotype was found many times. No antigen is known for it. Universal primer sites and UMIs were introduced during 5'RACE template-switching synthesis of TCR cDNA. TCRdb reprocessed the 5' RACE reads with MiXCR, giving one entry per CDR3 protein. Altogether about 230,000 distinct CDR3 sequences are present, less than 7.5% being singletons, with the ten largest covering about 0.95%. Germline V CDR1 and CDR2: KGHSH, LQKENI. V lost 2 bases and J lost 2, with 6 bases in between. This CDR3 has 13 residues. J is TRBJ2-5 and V is TRBV18, with D possibly TRBD2 on 5 matching bases. The source was CD4+ T cells sorted from PBMCs, collected on the day of the yellow fever booster vaccination. The receptor's source is a man aged 30 to 45 who received the YFV17D yellow fever vaccine. The CDR3 region has the DNA TGTGCCAGCTCACCAGACTATCAAGAGACCCAGTACTTC. Protein sequence: CASSPDYQETQYF.